Many counts were recorded for the clone carrying this T cell receptor beta chain. What it binds is not known. This sample was taken from a study of blood T cells in healthy people across ages. Study findings and constraints: Older age coincided with a roughly linear decline in TCR beta diversity per million T cells.

There are 16 residues in the CDR3. V was clipped by 0 bases and J by 6 bases; unmatched bases: 7. Germline CDR1 and CDR2: SGHDN and FVKESK. Through a sample-barcoded 5' primer and a J-beta primer mix, a second PCR was run for roughly 7 to 11 cycles. TCRdb processed the 5' RACE reads anew with MiXCR; each CDR3 protein has one entry. This table has over 500,000 distinct CDR3 sequences, 45% to 60% appearing once. The amount of total RNA extracted per sample was at least 6 micrograms. The clonotype comes from a woman older than 75 in good health. V gene TRBV14 combines with J gene TRBJ1-2, with 10 bases that match TRBD1. The sequencing sample was made of blood. The CDR3 region has the DNA TGTGCCAGCAGCCAAGATTCCCGGGACAGGGGTAATGGCTACACCTTC. This encodes CASSQDSRDRGNGYTF.